Listed below are T cell receptor beta chains from one sample, sequenced in a study of CD8+ T cells in alopecia areata. The data were produced by immunoSEQ multiplex PCR, yet TCRdb's version contains in-frame clones alone and is incomplete. The sample lists over 100,000 clones; about half were seen once. Specimen: CD4+ T cells sorted from blood, collected at week 4, from a patient treated with tofacitinib. The receptors derive from a human donor with alopecia areata. Each CDR3 is given with its conserved first and last residue. The D gene is left open where the match is weak. Clone size appears in some rows only: once, few, many, or a class for an expanded clone.

j_call d_call v_call clone_size cdr3_nt cdr3_aa
TRBJ1-2 . TRBV30 . TGTGCCTGGACTACAGGGTTACCTGGCTACACCTTC CAWTTGLPGYTF
TRBJ2-7 . TRBV25-1 . TGTGCCAGCAGTGGAGACCACTCTCCGAGGGGTTCGGACGAGCAGTACTTC CASSGDHSPRGSDEQYF
TRBJ2-2 . TRBV29-1 once TGCAGCGTTCGGACCTTAACCGCCGGGGAGCTGTTTTTT CSVRTLTAGELFF
TRBJ2-2 . TRBV19 . TGTGCCAGTAGTCCCCAGGGGGGCACCGGGGAGCTGTTTTTT CASSPQGGTGELFF
TRBJ2-5 . TRBV29-1 . TGCAGCGTCTCGACAGGCGGGGAGACCCAGTACTTC CSVSTGGETQYF
TRBJ2-3 . TRBV7-6 few TGTGCCAGCAGCCCGCGACATGCAGATACGCAGTATTTT CASSPRHADTQYF
TRBJ1-6 TRBD1 TRBV9 few TGTGCCAGCAGCCGAGGGACAGGGTCTAGTTCACCCCTCCACTTT CASSRGTGSSSPLHF
TRBJ1-2 . TRBV6-1 . TGTGCCAGCAGCGTGGACAGCCTTGGCTACACCTTC CASSVDSLGYTF
TRBJ2-1 . TRBV29-1 . TGCAGCGTTGATGACAGCTACAATGAGCAGTTCTTC CSVDDSYNEQFF
TRBJ1-5 TRBD1 TRBV27 . TGTGCCAGCAGTTCCCCGACAGGGGCTGGGAATCAGCCCCAGCATTTT CASSSPTGAGNQPQHF
TRBJ2-5 TRBD2 TRBV11-2 few TGTGCCAGTTCCGGCGGGAGACAAGAGACCCAGTACTTC CASSGGRQETQYF
TRBJ2-3 . TRBV6-5 . TGTGCCAGCGGGGAGTTCACAGATACGCAGTATTTT CASGEFTDTQYF
TRBJ2-3 . TRBV29-1 . TGCAGCGTTGAAGGCCTAGTTGAGGCAGATACGCAGTATTTT CSVEGLVEADTQYF
TRBJ1-1 TRBD1 TRBV29-1 . TGCAGCGTTGAACCCTCCGGGACAGGGGTGGTTCAAGCTTTCTTT CSVEPSGTGVVQAFF
TRBJ2-7 TRBD2 TRBV29-1 . TGCAGCGTTGGAATGGCGGGAGACGAGCAGTACTTC CSVGMAGDEQYF
TRBJ2-7 . TRBV7-9 . TGTGCCAGCAGCTACGGGCTCAAATCCTACGAGCAGTACTTC CASSYGLKSYEQYF
TRBJ2-3 . TRBV27 . TGTGCCAGCAGTTCTGCCTCCTACACAGATACGCAGTATTTT CASSSASYTDTQYF
TRBJ1-5 . TRBV5-1 . TGCGCCAGCAGCTTTGCAGGGGATCAGCCCCAGCATTTT CASSFAGDQPQHF
TRBJ2-6 . TRBV9 . TGTGCCAGCAGCGTTGGAGGACAGCCCTCTGGGGCCAACGTCCTGACTTTC CASSVGGQPSGANVLTF
TRBJ2-1 . TRBV5-1 few TGCGCCAGCAGCTCCCGGGACGGGGTTCTGAATGAGCAGTTCTTC CASSSRDGVLNEQFF
TRBJ1-2 TRBD1 TRBV15 . TGTGCCACCAGCAGACAGGGGGCCTTACTTAACTATGGCTACACCTTC CATSRQGALLNYGYTF
TRBJ1-1 . TRBV7-2 . TGTGCCAGCAGCTTAGTTTCGGGGCGAGCTTTCTTT CASSLVSGRAFF
TRBJ2-5 TRBD2 TRBV28 . TGTGCCAGCAAGGAAGCGGGAGGGGCTAAAGAGACCCAGTACTTC CASKEAGGAKETQYF
TRBJ1-2 . TRBV25-1 . TGTGCCAGCAGCCCCAGCCCGGGACAAGACTATGGCTACACCTTC CASSPSPGQDYGYTF
TRBJ1-1 TRBD1 TRBV4-2 . TGTGCCAGCAGCCAAGATGGGGCAGGGGGTCGAGGGAGAACTGAAGCTTTCTTT CASSQDGAGGRGRTEAFF
TRBJ2-7 . TRBV6-5 . TGTGCCAGCAGTTACTCGAATTCCTACGAGCAGTACTTC CASSYSNSYEQYF
TRBJ1-3 . TRBV30 few TGTGCCTGGAGTCCCTTTGCTACTGGAAACACCATATATTTT CAWSPFATGNTIYF
TRBJ1-5 . TRBV7-2 . TGTGCCAGCAGCTATACAGGGAAGCGTCAGCCCCAGCATTTT CASSYTGKRQPQHF
TRBJ1-5 . TRBV7-9 once TGTGCCAGCAGCTTAGGCCCGCTCGGCCAGAAAGATCAGCCCCAGCATTTT CASSLGPLGQKDQPQHF
TRBJ2-5 . TRBV5-1 . TGCGCCAGCAGCTTGGGTACAGGGTTGGAGCAAGAGACCCAGTACTTC CASSLGTGLEQETQYF
TRBJ1-2 TRBD1 TRBV28 few TGTGCCAGCAGAATGGACAGGACAAACTATGGCTACACCTTC CASRMDRTNYGYTF
TRBJ1-5 . TRBV29-1 . TGCAGCGTGGCCCAGGGCGGGAATCAGCCCCAGCATTTT CSVAQGGNQPQHF
TRBJ2-5 . TRBV7-9 . TGTGCCAGCAGCTCGCTTCAACAGACCCAGTACTTC CASSSLQQTQYF
TRBJ2-1 TRBD2 TRBV30 . TGTGCCTGGGGATCGGGACTAGCGGGAGCTGAGCAGTTCTTC CAWGSGLAGAEQFF
TRBJ2-1 TRBD2 TRBV30 few TGTGCCTGGACTCCCGGGACTAGCTCCTACAATGAGCAGTTCTTC CAWTPGTSSYNEQFF
TRBJ1-5 TRBD1 TRBV7-9 . TGTGCCAGCAGCCCTACAGGGGATAGCAATCAGCCCCAGCATTTT CASSPTGDSNQPQHF
TRBJ2-2 . TRBV5-4 few TGTGCCAGCACCATCGGAGGATCCGGGGAGCTGTTTTTT CASTIGGSGELFF
TRBJ2-3 . TRBV2 . TGTGCCAGCAGGAGTCAGCAAACAGATACGCAGTATTTT CASRSQQTDTQYF
TRBJ1-1 . TRBV30 . TGTGCCTGGAGTGCGGATACGAACACTGAAGCTTTCTTT CAWSADTNTEAFF
TRBJ2-1 TRBD1 TRBV7-3 few TGTGCCAGCTCAAATAGGCGGACAGGGGTGTTCTTC CASSNRRTGVFF
TRBJ1-1 . TRBV30 . TGTGCCTGGAGGAACTCGGAGGGTTACGCTTTCTTT CAWRNSEGYAFF
TRBJ1-1 TRBD1 TRBV7-9 . TGTGCCAGTGTGACAGGGATTGAAGCTTTCTTT CASVTGIEAFF
TRBJ2-2 TRBD1 TRBV30 . TGTGCCTGGACTCCGGGGACAGCGAACACCGGGGAGCTGTTTTTT CAWTPGTANTGELFF
TRBJ2-3 TRBD2 TRBV29-1 . TGCAGCGTCGGAGGACTAGCGAGCCATACGCAGTATTTT CSVGGLASHTQYF
TRBJ1-1 . TRBV5-4 few TGTGCCAGCAGCTTAGGTCAGACGAACACTGAAGCTTTCTTT CASSLGQTNTEAFF
TRBJ1-4 . TRBV30 few TGTGCCTGGAGTAGAGTGACGGGGAATGAAAAACTGTTTTTT CAWSRVTGNEKLFF
TRBJ1-5 . TRBV18 . TGTGCCAGCTCACCAGGGGACCGTAATCAGCCCCAGCATTTT CASSPGDRNQPQHF
TRBJ2-1 . TRBV5-1 . TGCGCCAGCAGCTTGGCTATCTACAATGAGCAGTTCTTC CASSLAIYNEQFF
TRBJ1-2 . TRBV30 . TGTGCCTGGAGTTCCGGGCCTCAAATCACCTTC CAWSSGPQITF
TRBJ1-1 TRBD1 TRBV2 . TGTGCCAGCAGTCCTTGGACAGGGAGGAACACTGAAGCTTTCTTT CASSPWTGRNTEAFF
TRBJ2-5 TRBD1 TRBV18 . TGTGCCAGCTCACCGAACGCTTGGACAGGGCGAGAGACCCAGTACTTC CASSPNAWTGRETQYF
TRBJ2-7 . TRBV6-6 . TGTGCCAGCAGTTTTACGGGAGCTCAGTACGAGCAGTACTTC CASSFTGAQYEQYF
TRBJ2-7 TRBD1 TRBV19 . TGTGCCAGTAGTATGCAGGGGGCGGTGAACGAGCAGTACTTC CASSMQGAVNEQYF
TRBJ1-1 . TRBV5-6 once TGTGCCAGCAGCTGGGGACGGATGAACACTGAAGCTTTCTTT CASSWGRMNTEAFF
TRBJ2-2 TRBD2 TRBV5-1 . TGCGCCAGCAGCTTGACTAGCGGCACCGGGGAGCTGTTTTTT CASSLTSGTGELFF
TRBJ1-1 . TRBV6-6 . TGTGCCAGCAGTTACGGCTGGGGAGGGGCTGAAGCTTTCTTT CASSYGWGGAEAFF
TRBJ2-7 TRBD2 TRBV6-5 . TGTGCCAGCAGTCTCCTAGCGGGGGACTACGAGCAGTACTTC CASSLLAGDYEQYF
TRBJ2-6 TRBD1 TRBV6-1 . TGTGCCAGCAGTGAAGCTATCGGACAGGGAGTATCTGGGGCCAACGTCCTGACTTTC CASSEAIGQGVSGANVLTF
TRBJ2-5 TRBD1 TRBV7-6 . TGTGCCAGCAGCTTGGGGACAGGGTTACAAGAGACCCAGTACTTC CASSLGTGLQETQYF
TRBJ2-7 TRBD1 TRBV18 . TGTGCCAGCTCAACGGGACAGGGAGGCGAGCAGTACTTC CASSTGQGGEQYF